This record covers a single TCR beta chain. Its target is not known. This sample is drawn from a study of lymphopenia after photon versus proton radiotherapy. General study findings and limits: Under photons, naive T cells and diversity fell while effector/memory populations rose. Larger post-nadir TCR diversity loss correlated inversely with survival in deceased patients.

Assay used: immunoSEQ multiplex PCR; TCRdb lists only in-frame clones, some missing. The repertoire includes almost 30,000 clones, 85% to 90% of them detected once, and around 47% sits in the top ten. After removal of 5 bases from V and 6 bases from J, the junction contained 7 bases not matched to a gene. Looked up from germline, CDR1 is SGHAT and CDR2 is FQNNGV. The CDR3 has 13 residues. The clonotype comes from a woman in her fifties or sixties with cholangiocarcinoma. Some clones in this sample may be carry-over from other donors' samples. The J gene is TRBJ2-7, the V gene TRBV11-2, with 7 bases identical to TRBD2. Specimen: peripheral blood, collected from a patient treated with proton-based radiotherapy. For the CDR3, the DNA is TGTGCCAGCAGCCCAGGACTAGTTTCCGAGCAGTACTTC. It codes for CASSPGLVSEQYF.